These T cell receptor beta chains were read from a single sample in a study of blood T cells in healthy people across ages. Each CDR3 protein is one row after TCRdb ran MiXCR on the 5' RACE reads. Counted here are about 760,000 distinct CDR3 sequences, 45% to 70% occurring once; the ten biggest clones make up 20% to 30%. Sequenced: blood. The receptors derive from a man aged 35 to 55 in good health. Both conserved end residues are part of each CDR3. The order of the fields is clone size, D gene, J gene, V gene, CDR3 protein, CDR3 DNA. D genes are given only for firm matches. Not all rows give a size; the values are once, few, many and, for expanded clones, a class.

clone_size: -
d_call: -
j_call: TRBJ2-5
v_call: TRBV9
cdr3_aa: CASCRGFQETQYF
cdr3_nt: TGTGCCAGCTGCCGAGGGTTTCAGGAGACCCAGTACTTC

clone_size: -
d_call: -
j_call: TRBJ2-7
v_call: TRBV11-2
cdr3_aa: CASSLISGSSYEQYF
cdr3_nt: TGTGCCAGCAGCTTAATCAGCGGTAGCTCCTACGAGCAGTACTTC

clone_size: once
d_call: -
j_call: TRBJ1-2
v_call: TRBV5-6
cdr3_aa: CASSGYEQESNYGYTF
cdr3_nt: TGTGCCAGCAGCGGGTACGAACAGGAATCTAACTATGGCTACACCTTC

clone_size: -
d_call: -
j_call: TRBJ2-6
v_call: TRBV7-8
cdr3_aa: CASSFVGGSTSGANVLTF
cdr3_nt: TGTGCCAGCAGCTTCGTGGGGGGATCCACCTCTGGGGCCAACGTCCTGACTTTC

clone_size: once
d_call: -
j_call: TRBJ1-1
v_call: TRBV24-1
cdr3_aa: CAGRTANTEAFF
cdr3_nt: TGTGCCGGTAGGACAGCGAACACTGAAGCTTTCTTT

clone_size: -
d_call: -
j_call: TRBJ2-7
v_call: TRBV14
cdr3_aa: CASSPSRTVTSYEQYF
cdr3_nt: TGTGCCAGCAGCCCCTCAAGGACAGTTACCTCCTACGAGCAGTACTTC

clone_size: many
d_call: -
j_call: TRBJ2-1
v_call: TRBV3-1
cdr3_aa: CASSQDNHNEQFF
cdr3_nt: TGTGCCAGCAGCCAAGACAACCACAATGAGCAGTTCTTC

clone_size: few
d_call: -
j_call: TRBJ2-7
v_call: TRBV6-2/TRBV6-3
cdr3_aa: CASSHIEQQGNEQYF
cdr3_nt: TGTGCCAGCAGTCACATCGAACAGCAAGGCAACGAGCAGTACTTC

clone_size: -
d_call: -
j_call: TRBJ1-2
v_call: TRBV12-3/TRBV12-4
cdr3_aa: CASSLSAYGYTF
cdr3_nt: TGTGCCAGCAGTTTATCTGCATATGGCTACACCTTC

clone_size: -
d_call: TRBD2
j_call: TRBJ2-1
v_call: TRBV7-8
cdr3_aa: CASSLAGRLAGGTSYNEQFF
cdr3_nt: TGTGCCAGCAGCTTAGCGGGGCGTCTAGCGGGAGGGACATCCTACAATGAGCAGTTCTTC

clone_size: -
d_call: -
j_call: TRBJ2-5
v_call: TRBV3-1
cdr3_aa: CASSQPGQSTETQYF
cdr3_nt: TGTGCCAGCAGCCAGCCGGGGCAATCAACGGAGACCCAGTACTTC

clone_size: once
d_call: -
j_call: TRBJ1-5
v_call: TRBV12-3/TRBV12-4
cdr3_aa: CASRLSQGGNQPQHF
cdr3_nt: TGTGCCAGCAGGTTAAGTCAAGGGGGCAATCAGCCCCAGCATTTT

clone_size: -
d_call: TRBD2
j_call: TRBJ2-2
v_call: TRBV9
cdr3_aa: CASSEGAGGPANTGELFF
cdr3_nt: TGTGCCAGCAGCGAGGGAGCGGGGGGCCCAGCCAACACCGGGGAGCTGTTTTTT

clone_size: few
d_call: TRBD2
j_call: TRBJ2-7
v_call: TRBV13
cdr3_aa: CASSPGEGVNEQYF
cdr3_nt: TGTGCCAGCAGCCCGGGGGAGGGAGTGAACGAGCAGTACTTC

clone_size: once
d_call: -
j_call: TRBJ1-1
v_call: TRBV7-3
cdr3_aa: CASSPGEAEAFF
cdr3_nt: TGTGCCAGCAGCCCAGGGGAAGCTGAAGCTTTCTTT

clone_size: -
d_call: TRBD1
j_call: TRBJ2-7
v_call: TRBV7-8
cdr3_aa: CASSLGGTGYNEQYF
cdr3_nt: TGTGCCAGCAGCTTAGGCGGGACAGGGTACAACGAGCAGTACTTC

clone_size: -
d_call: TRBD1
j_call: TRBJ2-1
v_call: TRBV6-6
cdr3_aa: CASSLLSDRAYNEQFF
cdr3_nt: TGTGCCAGCAGTTTGCTCTCGGACAGGGCCTACAATGAGCAGTTCTTC

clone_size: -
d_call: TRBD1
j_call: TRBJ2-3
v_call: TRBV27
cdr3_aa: CASSSTGGGRTDTQYF
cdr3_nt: TGTGCCAGCAGCTCGACAGGGGGCGGTAGGACAGATACGCAGTATTTT

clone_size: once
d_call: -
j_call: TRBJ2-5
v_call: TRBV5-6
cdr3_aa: CASSAGRVEETQYF
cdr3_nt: TGTGCCAGCAGCGCCGGACGGGTAGAAGAGACCCAGTACTTC

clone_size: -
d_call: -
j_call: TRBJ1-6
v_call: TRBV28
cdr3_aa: CASIPGRPLNSPLHF
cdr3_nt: TGTGCCAGCATCCCCGGTAGGCCGCTAAATTCACCCCTCCACTTT

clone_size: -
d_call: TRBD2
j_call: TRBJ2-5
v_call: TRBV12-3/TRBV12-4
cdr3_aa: CASSLATLRLAGRETQYF
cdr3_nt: TGTGCCAGCAGTTTAGCAACATTGCGGCTAGCGGGGAGGGAGACCCAGTACTTC

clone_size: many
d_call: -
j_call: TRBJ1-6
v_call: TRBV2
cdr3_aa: CASTYASPLHF
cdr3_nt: TGTGCCAGCACGTATGCATCACCCCTCCACTTT

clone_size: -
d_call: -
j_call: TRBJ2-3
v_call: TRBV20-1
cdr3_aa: CYLETRTLTDTQYF
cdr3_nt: TGCTATCTAGAAACACGGACCCTCACAGATACGCAGTATTTT

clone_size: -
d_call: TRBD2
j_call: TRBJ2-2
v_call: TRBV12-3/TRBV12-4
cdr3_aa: CASLGLADTGELFF
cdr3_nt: TGTGCCAGCCTCGGACTAGCGGACACCGGGGAGCTGTTTTTT

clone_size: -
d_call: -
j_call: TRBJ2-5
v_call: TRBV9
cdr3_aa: CASSAEGLETQYF
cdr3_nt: TGTGCCAGCAGCGCTGAGGGGTTAGAGACCCAGTACTTC

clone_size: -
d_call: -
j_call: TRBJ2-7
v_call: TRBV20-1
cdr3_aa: CSAQGGTNPYEQYF
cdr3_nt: TGCAGTGCCCAGGGGGGGACAAATCCCTACGAGCAGTACTTC

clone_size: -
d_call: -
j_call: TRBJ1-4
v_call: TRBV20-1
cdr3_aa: CSAIGGATNEKLFF
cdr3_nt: TGCAGTGCTATAGGGGGGGCGACTAATGAAAAACTGTTTTTT

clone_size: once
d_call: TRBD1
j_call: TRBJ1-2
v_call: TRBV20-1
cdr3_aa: CSVPGQYGYTF
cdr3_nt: TGCAGTGTTCCGGGACAGTATGGCTACACCTTC

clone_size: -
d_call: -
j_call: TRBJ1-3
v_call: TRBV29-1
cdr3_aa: CSVVGFGNTIYF
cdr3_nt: TGCAGCGTTGTGGGATTTGGAAACACCATATATTTT

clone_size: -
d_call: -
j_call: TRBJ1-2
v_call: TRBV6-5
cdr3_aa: CASSRGRQYYGYTF
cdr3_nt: TGTGCCAGCAGCCGCGGACGACAGTACTATGGCTACACCTTC

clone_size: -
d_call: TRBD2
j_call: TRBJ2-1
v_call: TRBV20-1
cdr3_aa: CSVLALAGGRGILDNEQFF
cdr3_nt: TGCAGTGTCCTGGCACTAGCGGGAGGGCGGGGGATATTAGACAATGAGCAGTTCTTC

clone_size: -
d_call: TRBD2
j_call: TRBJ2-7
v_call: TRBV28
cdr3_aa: CASSLVESGSWSYEQYF
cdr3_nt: TGTGCCAGCAGTTTAGTCGAGAGCGGGAGTTGGTCCTACGAGCAGTACTTC

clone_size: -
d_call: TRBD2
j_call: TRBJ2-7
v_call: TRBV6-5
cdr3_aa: CASSYSTLAGWGYNEQYF
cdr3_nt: TGTGCCAGCAGTTACTCGACGCTAGCGGGATGGGGGTACAATGAGCAGTACTTC

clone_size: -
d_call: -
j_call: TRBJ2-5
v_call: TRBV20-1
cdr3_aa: CSANVEQYF
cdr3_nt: TGCAGTGCTAACGTTGAGCAGTACTTC

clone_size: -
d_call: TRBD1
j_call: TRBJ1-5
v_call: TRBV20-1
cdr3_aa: CSAKPGGQPQHF
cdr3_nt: TGCAGTGCTAAGCCAGGGGGTCAGCCCCAGCATTTT

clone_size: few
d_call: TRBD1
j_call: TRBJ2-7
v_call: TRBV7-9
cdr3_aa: CASSEGQGHEQYF
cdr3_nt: TGTGCCAGCAGCGAAGGACAGGGGCACGAGCAGTACTTC

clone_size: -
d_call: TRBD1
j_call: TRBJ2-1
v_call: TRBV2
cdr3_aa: CASSGGTGSLILYNEQFF
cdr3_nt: TGCGCCAGCAGTGGGGGGACAGGGAGCTTAATCCTCTACAATGAGCAGTTCTTC

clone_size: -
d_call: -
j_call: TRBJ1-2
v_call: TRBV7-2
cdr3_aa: CASSPGLGYTF
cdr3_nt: TGTGCCAGCAGCCCCGGCCTGGGCTACACCTTC

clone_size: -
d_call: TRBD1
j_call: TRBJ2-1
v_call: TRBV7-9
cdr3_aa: CASSSAGRDRGRNEQFF
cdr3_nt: TGTGCCAGCAGCTCCGCAGGCCGGGACAGGGGGCGTAATGAGCAGTTCTTC

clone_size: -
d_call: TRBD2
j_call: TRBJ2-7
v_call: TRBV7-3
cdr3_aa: CASSLNAGGYEQYF
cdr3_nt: TGTGCCAGCAGCTTAAATGCGGGAGGCTACGAGCAGTACTTC

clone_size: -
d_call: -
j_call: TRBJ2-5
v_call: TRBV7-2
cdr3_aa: CASSTPSQGEETQYF
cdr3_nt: TGTGCCAGCAGCACCCCGAGCCAAGGGGAAGAGACCCAGTACTTC

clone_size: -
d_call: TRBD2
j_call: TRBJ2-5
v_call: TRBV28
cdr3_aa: CASSLGASGRYEGTQYF
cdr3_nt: TGTGCCAGCAGCCTAGGGGCTAGCGGGAGGTACGAAGGTACCCAGTACTTC